Below are 17 T cell receptor beta chains sequenced from a single sample in a study of T-cell reconstitution after alpha-beta-depleted transplantation in children. Unique molecular identifiers were used to barcode this TCRbeta library. TCRdb fed the PCR reads into MiXCR, producing one record per CDR3 protein. The repertoire holds 700,000 or so distinct CDR3 sequences, with over 10% as singletons. This material consisted of PBMCs, taken before TCRalphabeta/CD19-depleted stem cell transplant. The receptors derive from a girl between 2 and 10 years old with congenital amegakaryocytic thrombocytopenia, due to receive a stem cell transplant.

This chain joins TRBV5-1 and TRBJ2-6; D assignment may be TRBD1 or TRBD2 (5 bases each). Trimming took off 6 bases at V and 2 bases at J, with 12 bases between the two ends. Germline CDR1 is SGHRS and CDR2 is YFSETQ. CDR3 length equals 15 residues. The CDR3 region is CASNEGIAGANVLTF. CDR3 sequence (DNA): TGCGCCAGCAATGAGGGGATCGCTGGGGCCAACGTCCTGACTTTC.

Note on this clonotype: This is likely a read error, given that the CDR3 carries no conserved phenylalanine or tryptophan at its end. This rearrangement joins TRBV5-1 to TRBJ2-7; TRBD1 or TRBD2 may be the D gene (6 bases each). Trimming removed 0 bases at V and 3 bases at J, with 13 bases between. Germline V CDR1 and CDR2: SGHRS, YFSETQ. The CDR3 is 15 residues long. DNA of the CDR3: TGCGCCAGCAGCTTGGAGGGGGGCGGCTACTACGAGCAGTACTTA. Its protein product is CASSLEGGGYYEQYL.

This clonotype was counted ten times or more. The rearrangement uses TRBV5-1 and TRBJ2-1; D is unclear. Trimming left V 8 bases short and J 4 bases short, with 10 bases between. The CDR3 contains 12 residues. Germline CDR1 is SGHRS and CDR2 is YFSETQ. The CDR3 protein is CARHGPYNEQFF. CDR3 bases: TGCGCCAGACACGGGCCGTACAATGAGCAGTTCTTC.

This clonotype was detected ten times or more. V gene TRBV10-3 combines with J gene TRBJ2-3; D possibly corresponds to TRBD2 (6 bases). The CDR3 has 14 amino acids. Trimming left V 11 bases short and J 1 base short, with 16 bases between. Germline CDR1 and CDR2: ENHRY and SYGVKD. The CDR3 DNA reads as TGTGCCTCAACCACCTCGGGAGGCACAGATACGCAGTATTTT. Translated: CASTTSGGTDTQYF.

This clonotype has ten or more counts. The gene calls are TRBV6-5 and TRBJ1-1; D remains unclear. The CDR3 spans 15 residues. V lost 0 bases, J lost 1 base, and 9 bases lay in between. Looked up from germline, CDR1 is MNHEY and CDR2 is SVGAGI. CDR3 coding DNA: TGTGCCAGCAGTTACTCGACGTACTCGAACACTGAAGCTTTCTTT. It translates to CASSYSTYSNTEAFF.

The CDR3 loop reads CASSFDWYEQTYNEQFF. CDR3 nucleotide sequence: TGTGCCAGCAGCTTTGACTGGTACGAGCAGACCTACAATGAGCAGTTCTTC. The V call is TRBV5-5, the J call TRBJ2-1; D remains ambiguous. The CDR3 is 17 amino acids. CDR1 SGHKS and CDR2 YYEKEE come from the germline V gene (reference sequence). With 2 bases removed from V and 2 bases from J, the gap between germline ends came to 17 bases.

The table lists this clonotype with many counts. The chain couples TRBV20-1 to TRBJ2-1, with 9 nucleotides matching TRBD2. Germline CDR1 is DFQATT and CDR2 is SNEGSKA (reference sequence). J was trimmed by 6 bases and V by 3 bases; bases with no gene match: 3. This CDR3 has 13 amino acids. This CDR3 is CSASFSGSNEQFF. The CDR3 DNA follows: TGCAGTGCTAGTTTTAGCGGGAGCAATGAGCAGTTCTTC.

This clonotype appeared many times. The chain combines TRBV7-6 with TRBJ2-5; maybe TRBD2 (6 bases). Looked up from germline, CDR1 is SGHVS and CDR2 is FNYEAQ. CDR3 size: 15 residues. The V and J ends lost 1 base and 5 bases respectively, with 14 bases between them. CDR3 sequence reads: CASSLDRGIRETQYF. CDR3 sequence (DNA): TGTGCCAGCAGCTTAGATCGCGGGATCAGGGAGACCCAGTACTTC.

The rearrangement uses TRBV11-2 and TRBJ2-7; unclear D gene. CDR1 and CDR2 (germline): SGHAT, FQNNGV. This CDR3 is built from 18 residues. Trimming took off 1 base at V and 1 base at J, with 20 bases between the two ends. The CDR3 region is CASSLVGLLAPGSYEQYF. DNA for the CDR3: TGTGCCAGCAGCTTAGTTGGTTTATTAGCCCCAGGTTCCTACGAGCAGTACTTC.

This clonotype was recorded a few times. The V gene is TRBV4-2, the J gene TRBJ2-4; 8 bases agree with TRBD2. The CDR3 runs 15 residues. The germline V gene encodes CDR1 LGHNA and CDR2 YNFKEQ. V trimming: 0 bases; J trimming: 4 bases; junction bases outside the gene matches: 2. The CDR3 loop reads CASSQDTSGKNIQYF. DNA of the CDR3: TGTGCCAGCAGCCAAGATACTAGCGGAAAAAACATTCAGTACTTC.

In its sample, this clonotype was seen many times. This rearrangement joins TRBV5-6 to TRBJ2-1; 7 nucleotides agree with TRBD1. Germline CDR1 and CDR2: SGHDT and YYEEEE. The CDR3 sequence is 16 residues long. V shed 5 bases and J 5 bases; nucleotides not matched to a gene: 13. The CDR3 coding sequence is TGTGCCAGCAGTCCAGAGGGGGCCGGGAAAAACAATGAGCAGTTCTTC. It specifies CASSPEGAGKNNEQFF.

In this sample, this clonotype turned up a few times. The CDR3 DNA sequence: TGTGCCAGCAGCCTTCTCGGGTCGGGCACCGGGGAGCTGTTTTTT. This codes for CASSLLGSGTGELFF. The genes are TRBV5-5 and TRBJ2-2, with D unresolved. V was clipped by 4 bases and J by 4 bases, with 14 bases between them. Germline assignment: CDR1 SGHKS and CDR2 YYEKEE (reference sequence). This CDR3 spans 15 amino acids.

This clonotype was detected only a few times. The V and J genes are TRBV11-2 and TRBJ2-1; weak D call: TRBD2 (6 bases). Germline loops: CDR1 SGHAT, CDR2 FQNNGV. V dropped 0 bases and J dropped 7 bases, with 13 bases sitting between them. CDR3 length equals 15 residues. Written as DNA, the CDR3 is TGTGCCAGCAGCTTAGAGGACTTGGGGGGAAATGAGCAGTTCTTC. The encoded protein is CASSLEDLGGNEQFF.

This clonotype has at least ten counts. The chain is built from TRBV7-9 and TRBJ2-7; TRBD2 is a possible D gene (5 bases). CDR3 length: 14 amino acids. Germline CDR1 reads SEHNR; CDR2 reads FQNEAQ (reference sequence). The V gene lost 2 bases and the J gene lost 6 bases, with 14 bases spanning the gap. CDR3 nucleotides: TGTGCCAGCAGCTTAAAAGAGGGCGCAGGCGAGCAGTACTTC. Its translation is CASSLKEGAGEQYF.

V is TRBV11-2 and J is TRBJ2-5, with no clear D. Germline V CDR1 and CDR2: SGHAT, FQNNGV. V dropped 2 bases and J dropped 5 bases, with 15 bases sitting between them. The CDR3 loop spans 15 amino acids. The CDR3 loop is CASSLKGRQWETQYF. The CDR3 region has the DNA TGTGCCAGCAGCTTAAAGGGCAGGCAATGGGAGACCCAGTACTTC.

The chain links TRBV11-2 to TRBJ1-2, with D possibly matching TRBD1 (5 bases). Trimming stripped 1 base from V and 3 bases from J, with 9 bases between. The CDR3 sequence is 14 residues long. Germline V gene sequence: CDR1 SGHAT, CDR2 FQNNGV. The DNA for the CDR3 is TGTGCCAGCAGCTTAGGACGGGGCGACTATGGCTACACCTTC. It yields the protein CASSLGRGDYGYTF.

This clonotype was counted at least ten times. The V gene is TRBV12-3 or TRBV12-4, the J gene TRBJ2-3; 12 positions agree with TRBD2. This CDR3 region has 18 residues. The trim removed 1 base at V and 0 bases at J, leaving 5 bases unmatched. The CDR3 here is CASSLVLAGGSSTDTQYF. In nucleotides, the CDR3 is TGTGCCAGCAGTTTAGTACTAGCGGGAGGTTCTAGCACAGATACGCAGTATTTT.